The 5 T cell receptor beta chains reported below all come from one sample, sequenced in a study of blood T cells in healthy people across ages. Next came a second PCR, run for roughly 7 to 12 cycles, which used a sample-barcoded 5' primer along with a J-beta primer mix. TCRdb analysed the 5' RACE reads with MiXCR anew, one entry per CDR3 protein. The sample records fewer than 1,200,000 distinct CDR3 sequences, approximately 26% being singletons. The same sample was also studied in work on T cells of mothers and their children.

The specimen sequenced was blood. These receptors all come from a girl aged 2 to 10 in good health.

The V gene is TRBV9, the J gene TRBJ2-3; 12 nucleotides line up with TRBD2. Germline V gives CDR1 SGDLS, CDR2 YYNGEE. Losses at the gene ends were 5 bases for V and 4 bases for J; bases not matched to a gene: 8. The CDR3 length is 16 residues. CDR3 nucleotide sequence: TGTGCCAGCAGTGAACCCCTAGCGGGAGGGCCAGATACGCAGTATTTT. Translating it yields CASSEPLAGGPDTQYF.

On this clonotype itself: The junction departs from the called germline gene at one end, perhaps through a read error. The chain combines TRBV20-1 with TRBJ2-7, with a weak D call TRBD2 (6 bases). This CDR3 is 15 amino acids long. Looked up from germline, CDR1 is DFQATT and CDR2 is SNEGSKA (reference sequence). The CDR3 DNA reads TGTGCGTTTGCGGCGTTGGAGGGCCCGACCTACGAGCAGTACTTC. Translation: CAFAALEGPTYEQYF.

In its sample, this clonotype was seen a few times. The rearrangement joins TRBV12-3 or TRBV12-4 to TRBJ2-5, with a weak D call TRBD1 (6 bases). The J call is uncertain, as TRBJ2-7 better fits the DNA end. This CDR3 region has 16 residues. The CDR3 here is CASSSTIRQDSYEQYF. DNA of the CDR3: TGTGCCAGCAGTTCCACCATTCGACAGGACTCCTACGAGCAGTACTTC.

The chain recombines TRBV5-6 with TRBJ2-5; 7 bases match TRBD1. With V trimmed by 10 bases and J by 4 bases, 13 bases remained unmatched. In germline, CDR1 is SGHDT, CDR2 YYEEEE. This CDR3 has 14 amino acids. CDR3 loop: CAFHYRDSGETQYF. The CDR3 DNA reads as TGTGCCTTTCATTACCGGGACAGCGGAGAGACCCAGTACTTC.

This clonotype was detected only a few times. The gene calls are TRBV20-1 and TRBJ1-1; possibly TRBD1 for D (6 bases). Trimming took 5 bases from V and 0 from J, leaving 16 bases between them. From germline, CDR1 is DFQATT and CDR2 SNEGSKA (reference sequence). CDR3 size: 15 residues. CDR3 amino acids: CSALEGGGMNTEAFF. The CDR3 DNA reads as TGCAGTGCTTTAGAAGGGGGGGGGATGAACACTGAAGCTTTCTTT.